Presented here are 32 T cell receptor beta chains from one specimen sequenced in a study of T cells expressing NK-cell markers. TCRdb reprocessed the 5' RACE reads and keeps a single row for each CDR3 protein, giving no DNA. The sample table includes a few hundred thousand distinct CDR3 sequences. Sequencing was performed on blood T cells: a sorted CD56 or NKG2C T cell subset, CD4+ or CD8+ T cells, or bulk PBMC T cells (not recorded which). Source of these receptors: a woman aged 45 to 65 in good health.

The V gene is TRBV4-2, the J gene TRBJ2-3; TCRdb lists TRBD2, though no DNA is available to test this call. CDR1 and CDR2 from the germline V gene are LGHNA and YNFKEQ. The CDR3 loop spans 16 amino acids. CDR3 protein: CASSHGLAGDVDTQYF.

The chain uses TRBV5-1 and TRBJ2-1; TCRdb names TRBD1, which stays unverified in the absence of DNA. Germline values: CDR1 SGHRS, CDR2 YFSETQ. This CDR3 region has 21 residues. The CDR3: CASSSSTREPQGYSSYNEQFF.

V is TRBV6-2 or TRBV6-3 and J is TRBJ2-1; TCRdb gives TRBD2 as the D gene, but with no DNA this cannot be confirmed. Germline V CDR1 and CDR2: MNHEY, SVGEGT. This CDR3 has 14 amino acids. The CDR3 loop reads CASRLLAGAAEQFF.

V usage is TRBV5-4 and J usage is TRBJ2-7; TCRdb designates TRBD2, a call that cannot be tested without DNA. Germline CDR1 is SGHNT and CDR2 is YYREEE (reference sequence). The CDR3 length is 15 residues. The chain's CDR3 is CASSWTSGTVYEQYF.

This chain connects TRBV29-1 to TRBJ1-2; the TRBD1 assignment by TCRdb is unverifiable without DNA. The CDR3 extends over 14 amino acids. The germline V gene encodes CDR1 SQVTM and CDR2 ANQGSEA. The CDR3 loop reads CSAAGTGSNYGYTF.

The rearrangement uses TRBV6-1 and TRBJ1-2. Germline lookup yields CDR1 MNHNS and CDR2 SASEGT. The CDR3 extends over 11 amino acids. CDR3 amino acids: CASSDPTPYTF.

The V gene is TRBV18, the J gene TRBJ2-3. Germline loops: CDR1 KGHSH, CDR2 LQKENI. This CDR3 has 15 amino acids. The CDR3 loop reads CASSPPGIGSDTQYF.

The chain links TRBV7-9 to TRBJ2-7; the D gene TCRdb calls, TRBD1, cannot be checked with no DNA. CDR3 length equals 16 residues. Germline CDR1 reads SEHNR; CDR2 reads FQNEAQ (reference sequence). The CDR3 protein is CASSLLGAPRAVEQYF.

This chain uses TRBV29-1 with TRBJ2-1; the TCRdb D gene call, TRBD1, has no DNA to confirm it. This CDR3 region has 16 residues. In germline, CDR1 is SQVTM, CDR2 ANQGSEA. The CDR3 loop reads CSVAVGSGQGLNEQFF.

V and J are TRBV5-1 and TRBJ2-1; TCRdb's D call of TRBD2 is untestable without DNA. This CDR3 region has 15 residues. Looked up from germline, CDR1 is SGHRS and CDR2 is YFSETQ. The CDR3: CASSYLKGLADEQFF. The full variable domain, its missing parts supplied by reference TRBV5-1 and TRBJ2-1, is KAGVTQTPRYLIKTRGQQVTLSCSPISGHRSVSWYQQTPGQGLQFLFEYFSETQRNKGNFPGRFSGRQFSNSRSEMNVSTLELGDSALYLCASSYLKGLADEQFFGPGTRLTVL.

The chain employs TRBV3-1 and TRBJ2-2; checking the TCRdb D call of TRBD1 is not possible without DNA. This CDR3 has 16 amino acids. Germline loops: CDR1 LGHDT, CDR2 YNNKEL (reference sequence). The CDR3 region is CASSPLGGLNTGELFF.

The chain's CDR3 is CASSQLGTGELFF. The rearrangement uses TRBV4-1 and TRBJ2-2. This CDR3 region has 13 residues. In germline, CDR1 is MGHRA, CDR2 YSYEKL.

This chain connects TRBV12-3 or TRBV12-4 to TRBJ2-2; TCRdb gives TRBD2 as the D gene, but with no DNA this cannot be confirmed. The CDR3 spans 14 residues. CDR3 in amino acids: CASTPGLAFGELFF.

The rearrangement joins TRBV11-2 to TRBJ2-1. The CDR3 loop spans 14 amino acids. The germline V gene encodes CDR1 SGHAT and CDR2 FQNNGV. CDR3 region: CASSLGMEYNEQFF.

The chain couples TRBV4-1 to TRBJ2-3; as DNA is missing, the TRBD1 call by TCRdb cannot be tested. This CDR3 is built from 16 residues. From germline, CDR1 is MGHRA and CDR2 YSYEKL. This CDR3 is CASSQVLAGGQDTQYF.

The rearrangement links TRBV6-2 or TRBV6-3 to TRBJ1-5. Per germline, CDR1 MNHEY and CDR2 SVGEGT. This CDR3 is built from 13 residues. The CDR3 region is CASSYVGGQPQHF.

The chain employs TRBV3-1 and TRBJ2-4. This CDR3 has 14 residues. Germline lookup yields CDR1 LGHDT and CDR2 YNNKEL (reference sequence). The CDR3 here is CASSQVLRASIQYF.

V and J are TRBV27 and TRBJ2-1. This CDR3 comprises 15 residues. Germline V gene data show CDR1 as MNHEY and CDR2 as SMNVEV (reference sequence). The chain's CDR3 is CASSSTWLSYNEQFF.

The chain is built from TRBV5-1 and TRBJ2-1; TCRdb returns TRBD2, unconfirmable since there is no DNA. CDR3 length: 16 residues. Germline loops: CDR1 SGHRS, CDR2 YFSETQ. The CDR3 here is CASSPTSGTSSNEQFF.

This sequence joins TRBV3-1 and TRBJ1-1. The CDR3 is 11 residues long. The V gene's germline CDR1 is LGHDT and CDR2 YNNKEL (reference sequence). The CDR3 here is CASSQVAEAFF.

The chain links TRBV6-5 to TRBJ2-4; TCRdb outputs TRBD2, but without DNA this stays unchecked. Germline CDR1 is MNHEY and CDR2 is SVGAGI. The CDR3 contains 13 residues. The CDR3 is CASSRGNGNIQYF.

This chain joins TRBV24-1 and TRBJ2-1; the D gene TCRdb calls, TRBD2, cannot be checked with no DNA. CDR3 size: 14 residues. Per germline, CDR1 KGHDR and CDR2 SFDVKD. The CDR3 loop is CATSRDYPEDEQFF.

The rearrangement joins TRBV3-1 to TRBJ2-7; TCRdb designates TRBD1, a call that cannot be tested without DNA. This CDR3 spans 15 amino acids. Germline CDR1 and CDR2: LGHDT and YNNKEL (reference sequence). CDR3: CASSQNQGPYYEQYF.

CDR3 region: CASSPRASGTVDTGELFF. This chain connects TRBV12-3 or TRBV12-4 to TRBJ2-2; the D gene TCRdb calls, TRBD2, cannot be checked with no DNA. This CDR3 is 18 amino acids long.

The chain recombines TRBV5-1 with TRBJ1-1; as DNA is missing, the TRBD1 call by TCRdb cannot be tested. Germline V CDR1 and CDR2: SGHRS, YFSETQ. The CDR3 totals 17 residues. CDR3 residues: CASSSMDNPFDDTEAFF.

The V call is TRBV5-1, the J call TRBJ2-7; the D gene TCRdb calls, TRBD2, cannot be checked with no DNA. The length of the CDR3 is 13 residues. Germline V gives CDR1 SGHRS, CDR2 YFSETQ. CDR3 sequence: CASSLGRGAEQYF.

The V and J genes are TRBV24-1 and TRBJ1-6. The CDR3 has 16 residues. Germline V gives CDR1 KGHDR, CDR2 SFDVKD. This CDR3 is CATTERAGHPGSPLHF.

V usage is TRBV7-2 and J usage is TRBJ2-5; TCRdb picks TRBD2, but there is no DNA to check that call. The CDR3 is made up of 17 amino acids. The germline CDR1 and CDR2 sequences are SGHTA and FQGNSA. The CDR3: CASSTVGLAGVSETQYF.

The J gene is TRBJ1-4, the V gene TRBV12-3 or TRBV12-4; TCRdb returns TRBD1, unconfirmable since there is no DNA. This CDR3 has 14 residues. The CDR3 sequence is CASSLDARNEKLFF.

This chain connects TRBV20-1 to TRBJ1-4; TCRdb's assignment of TRBD1 cannot be checked, as there is no DNA. In germline, CDR1 is DFQATT, CDR2 SNEGSKA (reference sequence). The CDR3 consists of 16 residues. The chain's CDR3 is CSAYRDRGTTNEKLFF.

The chain couples TRBV6-1 to TRBJ2-5; the D gene TCRdb calls, TRBD1, cannot be checked with no DNA. Germline-derived CDR1 and CDR2 are MNHNS and SASEGT. The length of the CDR3 is 17 residues. The CDR3 spells CASAPRQGLAGEETQYF.

This chain links TRBV18 with TRBJ1-1. The CDR3 spans 17 residues. CDR1 and CDR2 from the germline V gene are KGHSH and LQKENI. CDR3 amino acids: CASSPSVSSLMNTEAFF.